The 3 T cell receptor beta chains reported below all come from one sample, sequenced in a study of T-cell memory formation after mild COVID-19. Each CDR3 protein is one row after TCRdb ran MiXCR on the 5' RACE reads. This table holds roughly 180,000 distinct CDR3 sequences, around 10% found once. The sequenced sample consisted of PBMCs or a T cell subset sorted from them (not recorded which). The receptors stem from a man between 18 and 35 years old who had mild COVID-19 (a few samples of this study predate the infection). Cell type and time point are not known.

CDR3 amino acids: CASSLGGRLRMAYNEQFF. Written as DNA, the CDR3 is TGTGCCAGCAGCCTAGGGGGACGGCTACGGATGGCATACAATGAGCAGTTCTTC. The gene calls are TRBV7-2 and TRBJ2-1; D might be TRBD1 (6 bases). The CDR3 consists of 18 residues. V dropped 5 bases and J dropped 4 bases, with 24 bases sitting between them. Per the germline V gene, CDR1 is SGHTA and CDR2 is FQGNSA.

V gene TRBV2 combines with J gene TRBJ2-1; TRBD2 might be the D (7 bases). Germline V CDR1 and CDR2: SNHLY, FYNNEI. The length of the CDR3 is 16 residues. V was trimmed by 10 bases and J by 4 bases, leaving 23 bases between them. The CDR3 protein is CATRPPLGGAYNEQFF. In DNA, the CDR3 is TGTGCCACCCGGCCCCCTTTGGGGGGGGCTTACAATGAGCAGTTCTTC.

V is TRBV5-1 and J is TRBJ2-3; the match to TRBD1 covers 7 bases. CDR1 SGHRS and CDR2 YFSETQ come from the germline V gene. Germline trimming cut 1 base from V and 2 bases from J; bases unmatched to any gene: 10. CDR3 length: 17 residues. The CDR3 sequence: CASSLPRTGGLTDTQYF. In DNA, the CDR3 is TGCGCCAGCAGCTTGCCCAGGACAGGTGGACTCACAGATACGCAGTATTTT.